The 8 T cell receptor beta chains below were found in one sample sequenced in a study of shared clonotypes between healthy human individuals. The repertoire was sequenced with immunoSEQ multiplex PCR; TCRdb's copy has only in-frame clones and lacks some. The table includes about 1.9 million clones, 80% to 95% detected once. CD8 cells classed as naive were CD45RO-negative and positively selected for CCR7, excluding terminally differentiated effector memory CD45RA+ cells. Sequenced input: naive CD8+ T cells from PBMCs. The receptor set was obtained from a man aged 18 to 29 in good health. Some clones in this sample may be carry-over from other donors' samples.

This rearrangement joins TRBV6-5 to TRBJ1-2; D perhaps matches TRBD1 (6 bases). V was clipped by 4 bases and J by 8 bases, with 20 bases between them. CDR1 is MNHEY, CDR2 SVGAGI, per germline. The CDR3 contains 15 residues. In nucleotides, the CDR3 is TGTGCCAGCAGTTTCCGAACCGGGACAATTGGAGGCTACACCTTC. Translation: CASSFRTGTIGGYTF.

CDR3 sequence reads: CASSLGSNEQFF. The CDR3 nucleotides read TGTGCCAGCAGCTTAGGGTCCAATGAGCAGTTCTTC. The chain recombines TRBV7-8 with TRBJ2-1; D remains unclear. Germline CDR1 is SGHVS and CDR2 is FQNEAQ. V was clipped by 1 base and J by 6 bases, with 4 bases between them. The CDR3 is 12 amino acids. Supplemented by reference TRBV7-8 and TRBJ2-1, the full variable domain reads GAGVSQSPRYKVAKRGQDVALRCDPISGHVSLFWYQQALGQGPEFLTYFQNEAQLDKSGLPSDRFFAERPEGSVSTLKIQRTQQEDSAVYLCASSLGSNEQFFGPGTRLTVL.

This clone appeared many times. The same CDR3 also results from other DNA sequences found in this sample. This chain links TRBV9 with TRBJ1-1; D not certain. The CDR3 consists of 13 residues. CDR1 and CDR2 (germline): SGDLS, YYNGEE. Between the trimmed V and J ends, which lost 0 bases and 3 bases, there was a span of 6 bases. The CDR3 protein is CASSVGGDTEAFF. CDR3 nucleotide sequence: TGTGCCAGCAGCGTAGGTGGGGACACTGAAGCTTTCTTT.

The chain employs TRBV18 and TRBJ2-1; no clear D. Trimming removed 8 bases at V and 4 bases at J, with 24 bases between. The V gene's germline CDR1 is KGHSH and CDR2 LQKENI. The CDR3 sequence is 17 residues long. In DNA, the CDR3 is TGTGCCAGCCTTCGAGGACCATATATCCCAACGTACAATGAGCAGTTCTTC. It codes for CASLRGPYIPTYNEQFF.

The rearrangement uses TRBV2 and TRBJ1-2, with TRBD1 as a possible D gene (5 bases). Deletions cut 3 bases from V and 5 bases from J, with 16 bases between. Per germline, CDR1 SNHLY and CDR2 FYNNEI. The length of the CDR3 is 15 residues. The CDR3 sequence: CASSDGRREGYGYTF. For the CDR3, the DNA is TGTGCCAGCAGTGACGGCCGCAGGGAGGGGTATGGCTACACCTTC.

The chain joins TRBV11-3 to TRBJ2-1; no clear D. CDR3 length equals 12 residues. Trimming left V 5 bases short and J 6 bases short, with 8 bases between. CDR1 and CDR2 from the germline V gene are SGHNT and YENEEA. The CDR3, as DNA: TGTGCCAGCAGCACCGAGCGCAATGAGCAGTTCTTC. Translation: CASSTERNEQFF.

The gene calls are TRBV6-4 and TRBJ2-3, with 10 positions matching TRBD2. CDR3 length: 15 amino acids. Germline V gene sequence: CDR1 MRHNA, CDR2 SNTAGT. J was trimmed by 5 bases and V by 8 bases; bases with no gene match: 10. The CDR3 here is CASSATSGTGDTQYF. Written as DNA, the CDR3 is TGTGCCAGCTCGGCAACTAGCGGGACTGGAGATACGCAGTATTTT.

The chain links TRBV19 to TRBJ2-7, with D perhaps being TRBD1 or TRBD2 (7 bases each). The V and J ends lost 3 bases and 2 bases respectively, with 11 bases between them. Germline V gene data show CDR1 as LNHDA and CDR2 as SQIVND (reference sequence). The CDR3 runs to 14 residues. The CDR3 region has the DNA TGTGCCAGTAGTATGGCAGGGGGGGCCTACGAGCAGTACTTC. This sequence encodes CASSMAGGAYEQYF.